One T cell receptor (beta chain) is described in this entry. Trimming removed 10 bases at V and 0 bases at J, with 13 bases between. CDR1 and CDR2 from the germline V gene are LNHDA and SQIVND (reference sequence). There are 15 residues in the CDR3. These data come from a study of blood T cell repertoires in COVID-19. The overall study: From the United States, Italy and Spain came samples of acute and convalescent COVID-19. Sources were T cells, B-cell-depleted T cells, or PBMCs; the material itself was cDNA or gDNA.

As processed by the authors: Amplified reference gene primers provided the basis for estimating nucleated cell counts. Sequencing was performed with immunoSEQ multiplex PCR; in TCRdb, only in-frame clones are kept and a portion is missing. The DNA gave D and trimming, while V, J and clone size come from that table. Among 60,000 to 75,000 clones listed, 65% to 80% were seen once. Sequenced: peripheral blood. The chain recombines TRBV19 with TRBJ1-6; perhaps TRBD1 as D (6 bases). This TCR was sampled from a man in his sixties with active or convalescent COVID-19. CDR3 DNA sequence: TGTGCCACCCTGGACAGAAGCTCCTATAATTCACCCCTCCACTTT. It translates to CATLDRSSYNSPLHF.